These 16 T cell receptor beta chains share one sample of origin, sequenced in a study of cytomegalovirus exposure and HLA in healthy donors. PCR was performed using 60 Vbeta and 13 Jbeta primers. Profiling relied on immunoSEQ multiplex PCR, and the TCRdb table lists in-frame clones only, not all of them. The sample holds around 150,000 clones; approximately 70% are singletons and the top ten take approximately 1.6%. Sequencing was done on a sample of PBMCs. These receptors were taken from a human donor in good health.

The chain links TRBV11-2 to TRBJ2-5, with 11 bases lining up with TRBD2. The CDR3 runs to 16 residues. Germline V lookup: CDR1 SGHAT, CDR2 FQNNGV. The V segment lost 3 bases and the J segment 2 bases; nucleotides outside the gene matches: 5. The CDR3 sequence is CASSFGTSGLQETQYF. In DNA, the CDR3 is TGTGCCAGCAGCTTCGGGACTAGCGGACTTCAAGAGACCCAGTACTTC.

This clone occurred once. The genes are TRBV6-6 and TRBJ2-5; tentatively, D is TRBD1 (7 bases). The J call is in doubt because the DNA end fits TRBJ2-7 better. This CDR3 has 13 residues. Germline-derived CDR1 and CDR2 are MNHNY and SVGAGI (reference sequence). The CDR3 sequence is CASSQGDFYEQYF. Here the CDR3 DNA reads TGTGCCAGCAGTCAGGGGGACTTCTACGAGCAGTACTTC.

The chain uses TRBV28 and TRBJ2-7; TRBD2 agrees at 10 bases. V shed 1 base, J shed 1 base, and the junction held 7 bases outside the gene matches. CDR1 is MDHEN, CDR2 SYDVKM, per germline. This CDR3 is built from 17 residues. CDR3 bases: TGTGCCAGCAGTTTATTGCGGTTAGCGGGAGGATCCTACGAGCAGTACTTC. It specifies CASSLLRLAGGSYEQYF.

This clone was seen once. The chain is built from TRBV5-1 and TRBJ2-1, with D possibly TRBD1 on 6 matching bases. V was clipped by 5 bases and J by 10 bases, with 16 bases between them. Germline CDR1 is SGHRS and CDR2 is YFSETQ. There are 13 residues in the CDR3. The CDR3 loop reads CASSNQGWGEQFF. In DNA form, the CDR3 reads TGCGCCAGCAGTAACCAGGGGTGGGGGGAGCAGTTCTTC. The whole variable domain, filled in from reference TRBV5-1 and TRBJ2-1, reads KAGVTQTPRYLIKTRGQQVTLSCSPISGHRSVSWYQQTPGQGLQFLFEYFSETQRNKGNFPGRFSGRQFSNSRSEMNVSTLELGDSALYLCASSNQGWGEQFFGPGTRLTVL.

This rearrangement joins TRBV10-3 to TRBJ2-3; 13 bases are a match to TRBD2. CDR3 length: 18 residues. Germline CDR1 reads ENHRY; CDR2 reads SYGVKD. V was clipped by 2 bases and J by 4 bases; unmatched bases: 9. The CDR3 loop reads CAISETRTSGSPPDTQYF. CDR3 nucleotides: TGTGCCATCAGTGAGACCAGGACTAGCGGGAGCCCCCCAGATACGCAGTATTTT.

The gene calls are TRBV9 and TRBJ2-4; tentative D call: TRBD1 (6 bases). Germline values: CDR1 SGDLS, CDR2 YYNGEE. Trimming took off 0 bases at V and 3 bases at J, with 13 bases between the two ends. This CDR3 has 16 residues. CDR3 residues: CASSVGGQGDKNIQYF. CDR3 sequence (DNA): TGTGCCAGCAGCGTAGGGGGGCAGGGAGACAAAAACATTCAGTACTTC. Based on the CDR3 plus reference TRBV9 and TRBJ2-4, the full variable domain is DSGVTQTPKHLITATGQRVTLRCSPRSGDLSVYWYQQSLDQGLQFLIQYYNGEERAKGNILERFSAQQFPDLHSELNLSSLELGDSALYFCASSVGGQGDKNIQYFGAGTRLSVL.

V gene TRBV9 combines with J gene TRBJ2-1, with a tentative D call TRBD2 (5 bases). This CDR3 is 13 amino acids long. The V end was cut by 0 bases, the J end by 9 bases, with 10 bases between. Looked up from germline, CDR1 is SGDLS and CDR2 is YYNGEE. CDR3 in DNA: TGTGCCAGCAGCGTAGGTGCTAGCAGTGAGCAGTTCTTC. Translation: CASSVGASSEQFF.

The chain uses TRBV11-2 and TRBJ2-5, with 8 bases aligning to TRBD1. The assigned J gene may be wrong: the sequence end matches TRBJ2-7 better. CDR1 is SGHAT, CDR2 FQNNGV, per germline. The CDR3 extends over 14 amino acids. The CDR3 DNA sequence: TGTGCCAGCAGCCCGGACAGGGAGTGGTACGAGCAGTACTTC. It translates to CASSPDREWYEQYF.

In its sample, this clone was seen a few times. The CDR3 DNA reads as TGTGCCAGCAGCTTGACAGCCTCGAACACTGAAGCTTTCTTT. As protein: CASSLTASNTEAFF. The genes are TRBV7-3 and TRBJ1-1, with D possibly being TRBD1 (5 bases). The length of the CDR3 is 14 residues. Trimming left V 3 bases short and J 1 base short, with 9 bases between. CDR1 and CDR2 (germline): SGHTA, FQGTGA.

This chain links TRBV6-5 with TRBJ2-1, with 10 nucleotides matching TRBD2. V lost 6 bases, J lost 9 bases, and 11 bases stayed unmatched. In germline, CDR1 is MNHEY, CDR2 SVGAGI. The CDR3 covers 15 residues. The CDR3 loop reads CASRGRLAGFFEQFF. CDR3 sequence (DNA): TGTGCCAGCAGAGGGAGACTAGCGGGTTTCTTTGAGCAGTTCTTC.

This clone was observed a handful of times. The chain is built from TRBV28 and TRBJ2-7, with 7 bases identical to TRBD2. Germline-derived CDR1 and CDR2 are MDHEN and SYDVKM. V was pared by 9 bases and J by 7 bases, with 9 bases of the junction left unmatched. The CDR3 has 12 amino acids. CDR3 in amino acids: CASGAGVGEQYF. As DNA, the CDR3 is TGTGCCAGTGGTGCGGGAGTGGGTGAGCAGTACTTC.

In this sample, this clone turned up once. V and J are TRBV4-1 and TRBJ2-7; 7 nucleotides line up with TRBD1. The germline V gene encodes CDR1 MGHRA and CDR2 YSYEKL. V shed 5 bases, J shed 4 bases, and the junction held 8 bases outside the gene matches. This CDR3 has 14 amino acids. CDR3 sequence reads: CASSKPGQLYEQYF. The CDR3 region has the DNA TGCGCCAGCAGCAAACCGGGACAGCTTTACGAGCAGTACTTC.

This sequence joins TRBV19 and TRBJ1-5; possibly TRBD1 for D (5 bases). The V and J ends lost 5 bases and 4 bases respectively, with 15 bases between them. The CDR3 has 15 amino acids. Germline CDR1 is LNHDA and CDR2 is SQIVND (reference sequence). As DNA, the CDR3 is TGTGCCAGTAGTCCTTCCCCGGGACTAAATCAGCCCCAGCATTTT. Amino acids: CASSPSPGLNQPQHF.

The chain combines TRBV28 with TRBJ1-1; a weak D match, TRBD1 (6 bases). Germline V CDR1 and CDR2: MDHEN, SYDVKM. V was shortened by 4 bases and J by 7 bases, with 19 bases between the two germline ends. The CDR3 is 15 residues long. The CDR3 region is CASSSDPQGLLEAFF. The CDR3 DNA reads as TGTGCCAGCAGTTCGGACCCACAGGGACTACTTGAAGCTTTCTTT.

This sequence joins TRBV9 and TRBJ2-7; 11 positions match TRBD2. Looked up from germline, CDR1 is SGDLS and CDR2 is YYNGEE. CDR3 length: 15 amino acids. With V trimmed by 0 bases and J by 3 bases, 2 bases remained unmatched. The CDR3 spells CASSVGLAGGYEQYF. DNA for the CDR3: TGTGCCAGCAGCGTAGGGCTAGCGGGGGGCTACGAGCAGTACTTC.

This chain joins TRBV10-3 and TRBJ2-2, with D possibly being TRBD1 (6 bases). CDR1 and CDR2 (germline): ENHRY, SYGVKD. The V end was cut by 0 bases, the J end by 6 bases, with 11 bases between. The CDR3 is made up of 15 amino acids. CDR3 nucleotides: TGTGCCATCAGTGAGTCTGGGGGCGCCGCCGGGGAGCTGTTTTTT. Its protein product is CAISESGGAAGELFF.